The present TCR beta chain was sequenced within a study of blood T cells in healthy people across ages. This clonotype occurred a few times. Primed by a sample-barcoded 5' primer and a J-beta primer mix, a second PCR proceeded for 7 to 11 cycles. Sequencing yielded, for each sample, at least 3 million paired-end reads carrying CDR3. TCRdb reprocessed the 5' RACE reads via MiXCR and lists one record per CDR3 protein. The data hold around 1,100,000 distinct CDR3 sequences, with around two fifths observed a single time. The CDR3 runs 15 residues. CDR1 DFQATT and CDR2 SNEGSKA come from the germline V gene (reference sequence). The ends lost 6 bases at V and 3 bases at J; junction bases unmatched: 11.

This receptor was taken from a man between 18 and 29 years old in good health. The sample consisted of blood. The rearrangement uses TRBV20-1 and TRBJ1-1; 9 bases match TRBD1. DNA of the CDR3: TGCAGTGCCACTCCAGACCGGGACAGGGACACTGAAGCTTTCTTT. This translates into CSATPDRDRDTEAFF.